These T cell receptor beta chains were read from a single sample in a study of post-analysis software for immune sequencing data. TCRdb passed the PCR reads through MiXCR, listing each CDR3 protein once. The sample records hundreds of thousands of distinct CDR3 sequences, 53% being singletons. Specimen: blood. The source is a girl under 18 with multiple sclerosis. The CDR3 runs from the conserved cysteine through the conserved F or W. The D gene is left open where the match is weak. A clone size is listed for some rows: how often the clone was seen (once, few, many), or a class if it is expanded.

j_call clone_size v_call d_call cdr3_nt cdr3_aa
TRBJ2-6 many TRBV12-3/TRBV12-4 - TGTGCCAGCAGTTTAGGCCAGGGATCTGGGGCCAACGTCCTGACTTTC CASSLGQGSGANVLTF
TRBJ2-5 - TRBV6-2/TRBV6-3 - TGTGCCAGCAGTTACTCGAGACCACACCAAGAGACCCAGTACTTC CASSYSRPHQETQYF
TRBJ2-3 - TRBV2 - TGTGCCAGCAGTACCCGAGGTATATTAGGCACAGATACGCAGTATTTT CASSTRGILGTDTQYF
TRBJ2-6 - TRBV6-2/TRBV6-3 - TGTGCCAGCAGTTGGGTGATTGGGGCCAACGTCCTGACTTTC CASSWVIGANVLTF
TRBJ2-7 - TRBV9 TRBD1 TGTGCCAGCAGCCCGGGACAGGGGGCTTCTAGCGGGCACTACGAGCAGTACTTC CASSPGQGASSGHYEQYF
TRBJ2-3 - TRBV7-2 TRBD2 TGTGCCAGCACCTCCGGGACTAGAAGCACAGATACGCAGTATTTT CASTSGTRSTDTQYF
TRBJ1-4 - TRBV6-6 - TGTGCCAGCAGCACGACAGGATCTGCAACTAATGAAAAACTGTTTTTT CASSTTGSATNEKLFF
TRBJ2-1 few TRBV29-1 TRBD1 TGCAGCGGCAACAGGGGGCTGAACAATGAGCAGTTCTTC CSGNRGLNNEQFF
TRBJ2-7 once TRBV7-2 - TGTGCCAGCAGCTTAGTACAGGGTGGAAACTACGAGCAGTACTTC CASSLVQGGNYEQYF
TRBJ1-4 - TRBV20-1 TRBD1 TGCAGTGCTAGAGAAGCAGGGGGCGTTAATGAAAAACTGTTTTTT CSAREAGGVNEKLFF
TRBJ2-3 - TRBV20-1 TRBD2 TGCAGTGCTAGCCCTAGCGGGACGCATACGCAGTATTTT CSASPSGTHTQYF
TRBJ2-1 - TRBV10-3 TRBD2 TGTGCCATCAGTGAGTCCGGGAGGGAGCAGTTCTTC CAISESGREQFF
TRBJ2-1 - TRBV15 - TGTGCCACCAGCACGGATCCCCGGGACACCTTTCTCTACAATGAGCAGTTCTTC CATSTDPRDTFLYNEQFF
TRBJ2-7 - TRBV20-1 - TGCAGTGCTAGAGGTGTGTCCTACGAGCAGTACTTC CSARGVSYEQYF
TRBJ2-4 - TRBV15 - TGTGCCACCAGCAGAGCTGGGCGGCACATTCAGTACTTC CATSRAGRHIQYF
TRBJ2-1 few TRBV7-9 TRBD2 TGTGCCAGCAGCGCCCGGGGGGGCAATGAGCAGTTCTTC CASSARGGNEQFF
TRBJ2-6 few TRBV10-3 TRBD1 TGTGCCATCAACCCGGGACAGGGGCTCTCTGGGGCCAACGTCCTGACTTTC CAINPGQGLSGANVLTF
TRBJ2-6 - TRBV12-3/TRBV12-4 - TGTGCCAGCAGGCTCGGTGGGGCCAACGTCCTGACTTTC CASRLGGANVLTF
TRBJ2-3 - TRBV27 TRBD2 TGTGCCAGCAGTTTAGACCGGGGGGGGCAGTATTTT CASSLDRGGQYF
TRBJ2-3 - TRBV7-7 TRBD1 TGTGCCAGCAGCAAGGACAGGGGTGCAGATACGCAGTATTTT CASSKDRGADTQYF
TRBJ1-2 - TRBV5-1 - TGCGCCAGCAGGTCCCTCGGGGGAAAAGGCGGCTACACCTTC CASRSLGGKGGYTF
TRBJ2-3 once TRBV13 - TGTGCCAGCAGCCCCTCCCTGACCGCCCTTACGACAGATACGCAGTATTTT CASSPSLTALTTDTQYF
TRBJ1-1 few TRBV6-5 - TGTGCCAGCAGTTACGCGGGGAACACTGAAGCTTTCTTT CASSYAGNTEAFF
TRBJ2-1 - TRBV21-1 - TGTGCCAGCAGCAAACGCCCGGGACTAGCGGGAACGGGTGAGCAGTTCTTC CASSKRPGLAGTGEQFF
TRBJ2-1 - TRBV5-1 - TGCGCCAGCAGCTCACAGGGTGCGCTAGAGGATGAGCAGTTCTTC CASSSQGALEDEQFF
TRBJ2-1 few TRBV29-1 TRBD2 TGCAGCGTTGCTCTCCTTAGCGGGAGTATAGAGCAGTTCTTC CSVALLSGSIEQFF
TRBJ2-3 - TRBV12-3/TRBV12-4 - TGTGCCAGCAGTTTGCAAAGCACAGATACGCAGTATTTT CASSLQSTDTQYF
TRBJ1-2 - TRBV7-6 - TGTGCCAGCAGCGGGGAACAGCGATATGGCTACACCTTC CASSGEQRYGYTF
TRBJ2-5 few TRBV29-1 - TGCAGCGTTGAACCGGTACAAGAGACCCAGTACTTC CSVEPVQETQYF
TRBJ2-1 - TRBV29-1 - TGCAGCTCCGGGGGACCCTCCTACAATGAGCAGTTCTTC CSSGGPSYNEQFF
TRBJ1-2 - TRBV5-5 - TGTGCCAGCAAGCGACAACCCCAGGACTATGGCTACACCTTC CASKRQPQDYGYTF
TRBJ2-7 few TRBV20-1 - TGCAGTGCTAGAGATCCTCGCGGAGCCTACGAGCAGTACTTC CSARDPRGAYEQYF
TRBJ2-3 few TRBV20-1 TRBD2 TGCAGTGCTTCCGGGACTAGCGGGGTAACAGATACGCAGTATTTT CSASGTSGVTDTQYF
TRBJ2-3 few TRBV29-1 TRBD1 TGCAGCGTTGGGGGACAGACCACAGATACGCAGTATTTT CSVGGQTTDTQYF
TRBJ2-7 - TRBV12-3/TRBV12-4 TRBD2 TGTGCCAGCAGCACAACGGGACTAGCCGCCTACGAGCAGTACTTC CASSTTGLAAYEQYF
TRBJ1-2 - TRBV12-3/TRBV12-4 - TGTGCCAGCAGTCCGCGAAGGTCGGGACCCAGGGCGGGCTATGGCTACACCTTC CASSPRRSGPRAGYGYTF
TRBJ2-1 - TRBV19 TRBD2 TGTGCCAGTACACTCAGGAGCGGGGCTTACTACAATGAGCAGTTCTTC CASTLRSGAYYNEQFF
TRBJ2-3 - TRBV3-1 TRBD1 TGTGCCAGCAGCCAAGTCCGACAGGGGGGCACAGATACGCAGTATTTT CASSQVRQGGTDTQYF
TRBJ2-1 - TRBV29-1 TRBD2 TGCAGTGCGATAAGGGGACTAGCCCCGGGGGGACCGTTCTTC CSAIRGLAPGGPFF
TRBJ2-5 - TRBV6-6 - TGTGCCAGCAGTTACCTTTGGGGGGTTCGGGCTACTGGGCAGCAGTACTTC CASSYLWGVRATGQQYF
TRBJ2-7 - TRBV3-1 - TGTGCCAGCAGCCAAGCCCCGGACGGCTCCTACGAGCAGTACTTC CASSQAPDGSYEQYF
TRBJ1-5 - TRBV12-3/TRBV12-4 - TGTGCCAGCAGGAAACAGGGCCTCAATCAGCCCCAGCATTTT CASRKQGLNQPQHF
TRBJ1-2 - TRBV20-1 - TGCAGTGCTAGCGGGTTTGTGGGGGTAATAGGCTACACCTTC CSASGFVGVIGYTF
TRBJ2-4 few TRBV20-1 - TGCAGTGCTGGTTCTCCCACCGGAAACATTCAGTACTTC CSAGSPTGNIQYF
TRBJ1-5 few TRBV20-1 TRBD1 TGCAGTGCTAAGGATACAGGGGAGGGCAATCAGCCCCAGCATTTT CSAKDTGEGNQPQHF
TRBJ2-4 - TRBV7-2 - TGTGCCAGCAGCTTGGCGGGACAGCCAGAAGGGCAGTACTTC CASSLAGQPEGQYF
TRBJ2-7 few TRBV5-1 - TGCGCCAGCAGCTTGGCGGGGATTTTGAACGAGCAGTACTTC CASSLAGILNEQYF
TRBJ2-5 - TRBV29-1 - TGCAGCGTTGATTGGACAGTCGCACTCGGCTTCGAGACCCAGTACTTC CSVDWTVALGFETQYF